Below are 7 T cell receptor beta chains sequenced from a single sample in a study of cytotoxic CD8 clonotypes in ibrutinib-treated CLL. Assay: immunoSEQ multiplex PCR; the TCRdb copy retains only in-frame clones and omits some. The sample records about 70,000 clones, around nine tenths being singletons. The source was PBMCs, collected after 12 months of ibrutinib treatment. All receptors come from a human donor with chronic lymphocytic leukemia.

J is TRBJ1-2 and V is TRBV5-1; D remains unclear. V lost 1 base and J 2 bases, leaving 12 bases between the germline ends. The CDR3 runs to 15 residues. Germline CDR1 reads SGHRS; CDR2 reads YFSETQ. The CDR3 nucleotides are TGCGCCAGCAGCTTGAGTGCTGGCAGCAACTATGGCTACACCTTC. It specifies CASSLSAGSNYGYTF. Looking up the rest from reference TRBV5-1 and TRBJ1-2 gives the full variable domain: KAGVTQTPRYLIKTRGQQVTLSCSPISGHRSVSWYQQTPGQGLQFLFEYFSETQRNKGNFPGRFSGRQFSNSRSEMNVSTLELGDSALYLCASSLSAGSNYGYTFGSGTRLTVV.

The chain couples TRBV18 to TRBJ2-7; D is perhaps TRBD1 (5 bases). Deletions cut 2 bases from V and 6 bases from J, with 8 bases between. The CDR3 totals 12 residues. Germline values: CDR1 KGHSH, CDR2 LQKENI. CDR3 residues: CASSPLGVEQYF. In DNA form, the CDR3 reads TGTGCCAGCTCACCATTAGGGGTCGAGCAGTACTTC.

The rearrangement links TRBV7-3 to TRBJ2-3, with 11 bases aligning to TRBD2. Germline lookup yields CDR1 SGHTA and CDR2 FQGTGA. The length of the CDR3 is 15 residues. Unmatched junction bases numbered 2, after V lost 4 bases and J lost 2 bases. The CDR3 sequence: CASSSTSGATDTQYF. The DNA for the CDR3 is TGTGCCAGCAGCTCGACTAGCGGGGCCACAGATACGCAGTATTTT. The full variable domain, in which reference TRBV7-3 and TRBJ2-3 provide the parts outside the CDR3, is GAGVSQTPSNKVTEKGKYVELRCDPISGHTALYWYRQSLGQGPEFLIYFQGTGAADDSGLPNDRFFAVRPEGSVSTLKIQRTERGDSAVYLCASSSTSGATDTQYFGPGTRLTVL.

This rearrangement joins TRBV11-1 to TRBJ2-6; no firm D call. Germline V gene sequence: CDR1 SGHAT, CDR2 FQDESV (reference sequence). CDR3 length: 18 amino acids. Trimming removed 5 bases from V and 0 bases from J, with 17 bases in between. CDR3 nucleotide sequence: TGTGCCAGCAGCCCCAACTTGCGTCACCCCTCTGGGGCCAACGTCCTGACTTTC. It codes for CASSPNLRHPSGANVLTF.

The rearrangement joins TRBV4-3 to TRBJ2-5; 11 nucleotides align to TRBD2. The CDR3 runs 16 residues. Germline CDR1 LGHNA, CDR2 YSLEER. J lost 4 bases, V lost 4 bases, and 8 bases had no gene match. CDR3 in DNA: TGCGCCAGCAGCCCCGATAGCGGGAGGGCCGGAGAGACCCAGTACTTC. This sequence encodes CASSPDSGRAGETQYF.

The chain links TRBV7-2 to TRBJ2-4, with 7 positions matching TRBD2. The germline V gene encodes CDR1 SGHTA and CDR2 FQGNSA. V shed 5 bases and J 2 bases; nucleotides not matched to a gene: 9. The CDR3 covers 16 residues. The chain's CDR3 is CASSRLAGRSKNIQYF. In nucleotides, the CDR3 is TGTGCCAGCAGCCGTCTTGCCGGGAGGTCCAAAAACATTCAGTACTTC.

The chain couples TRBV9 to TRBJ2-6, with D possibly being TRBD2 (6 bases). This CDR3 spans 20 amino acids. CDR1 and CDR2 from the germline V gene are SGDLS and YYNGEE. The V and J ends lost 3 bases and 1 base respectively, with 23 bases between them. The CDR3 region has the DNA TGTGCCAGCAGCGCGATCGGGACTCAAGACCACTTTTCTGGGGCCAACGTCCTGACTTTC. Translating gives CASSAIGTQDHFSGANVLTF.